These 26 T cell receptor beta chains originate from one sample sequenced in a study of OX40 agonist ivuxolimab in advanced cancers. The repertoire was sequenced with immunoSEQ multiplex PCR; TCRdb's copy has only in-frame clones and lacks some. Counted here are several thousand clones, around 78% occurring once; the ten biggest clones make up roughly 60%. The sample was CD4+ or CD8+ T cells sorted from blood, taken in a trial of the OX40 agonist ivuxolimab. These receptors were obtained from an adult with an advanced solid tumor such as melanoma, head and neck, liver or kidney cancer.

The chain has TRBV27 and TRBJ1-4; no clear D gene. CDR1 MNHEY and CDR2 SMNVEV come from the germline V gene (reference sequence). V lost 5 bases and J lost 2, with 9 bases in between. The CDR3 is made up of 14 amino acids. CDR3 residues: CASSRRGTNEKLFF. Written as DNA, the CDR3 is TGTGCCAGCAGTCGTCGAGGGACTAATGAAAAACTGTTTTTT.

The CDR3 sequence: CASSPWDRGPQETQYF. CDR3 sequence (DNA): TGTGCCAGCAGTCCTTGGGACAGGGGGCCACAAGAGACCCAGTACTTC. The chain employs TRBV7-9 and TRBJ2-5, with 12 nucleotides matching TRBD1. From germline, CDR1 is SEHNR and CDR2 FQNEAQ (reference sequence). The CDR3 has 16 residues. V shed 6 bases, J shed 2 bases, and the junction held 7 bases outside the gene matches.

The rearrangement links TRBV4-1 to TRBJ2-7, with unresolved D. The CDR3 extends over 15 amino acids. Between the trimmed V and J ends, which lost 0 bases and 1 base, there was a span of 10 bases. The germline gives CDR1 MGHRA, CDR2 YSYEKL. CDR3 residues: CASSQDSLGSYEQYF. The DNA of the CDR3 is TGCGCCAGCAGCCAAGATTCCCTCGGATCCTACGAGCAGTACTTC.

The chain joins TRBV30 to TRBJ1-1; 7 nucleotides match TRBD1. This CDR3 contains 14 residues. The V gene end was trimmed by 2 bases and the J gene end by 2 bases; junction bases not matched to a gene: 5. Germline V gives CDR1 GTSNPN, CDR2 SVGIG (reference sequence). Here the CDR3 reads CAWSSGTANTEAFF. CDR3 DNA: TGTGCCTGGAGTAGCGGGACAGCCAACACTGAAGCTTTCTTT.

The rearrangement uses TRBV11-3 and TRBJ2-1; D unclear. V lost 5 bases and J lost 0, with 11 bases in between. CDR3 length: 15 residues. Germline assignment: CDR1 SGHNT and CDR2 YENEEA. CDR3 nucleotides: TGTGCCAGCAGCCTCGACTCGAGCTCCTACAATGAGCAGTTCTTC. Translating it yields CASSLDSSSYNEQFF. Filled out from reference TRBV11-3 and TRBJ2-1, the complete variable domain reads EAGVVQSPRYKIIEKKQPVAFWCNPISGHNTLYWYLQNLGQGPELLIRYENEEAVDDSQLPKDRFSAERLKGVDSTLKIQPAELGDSAVYLCASSLDSSSYNEQFFGPGTRLTVL.

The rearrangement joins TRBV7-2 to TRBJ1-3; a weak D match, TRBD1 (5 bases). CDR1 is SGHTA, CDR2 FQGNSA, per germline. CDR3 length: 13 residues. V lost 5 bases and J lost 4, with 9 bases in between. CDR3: CASSLGAGNTIYF. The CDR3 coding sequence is TGTGCCAGCAGCCTCGGGGCGGGAAACACCATATATTTT.

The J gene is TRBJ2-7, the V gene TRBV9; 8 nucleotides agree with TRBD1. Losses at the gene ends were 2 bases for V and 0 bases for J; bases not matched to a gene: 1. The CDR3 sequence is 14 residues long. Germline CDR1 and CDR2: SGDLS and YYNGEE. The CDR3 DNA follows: TGTGCCAGCAGCGTGACAGGGGTCTCCTACGAGCAGTACTTC. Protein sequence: CASSVTGVSYEQYF.

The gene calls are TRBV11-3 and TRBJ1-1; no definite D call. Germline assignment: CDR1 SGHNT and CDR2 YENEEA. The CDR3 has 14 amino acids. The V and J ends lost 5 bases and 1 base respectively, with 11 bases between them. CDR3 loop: CASSRGGPNTEAFF. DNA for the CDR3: TGTGCCAGCAGCCGAGGCGGCCCGAACACTGAAGCTTTCTTT.

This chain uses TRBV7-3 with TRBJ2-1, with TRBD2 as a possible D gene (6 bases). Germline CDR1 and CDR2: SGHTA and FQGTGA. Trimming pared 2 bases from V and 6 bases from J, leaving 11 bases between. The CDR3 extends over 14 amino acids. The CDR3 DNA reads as TGTGCCAGCAGCTTAGACGGGGGAGTCAATGAGCAGTTCTTC. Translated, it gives CASSLDGGVNEQFF.

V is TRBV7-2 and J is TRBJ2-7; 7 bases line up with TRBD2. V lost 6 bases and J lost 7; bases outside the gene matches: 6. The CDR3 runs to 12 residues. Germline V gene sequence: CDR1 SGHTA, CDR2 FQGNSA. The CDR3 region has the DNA TGTGCCAGCAGTCCCTCCGGGGGGGAGCAGTACTTC. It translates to CASSPSGGEQYF.

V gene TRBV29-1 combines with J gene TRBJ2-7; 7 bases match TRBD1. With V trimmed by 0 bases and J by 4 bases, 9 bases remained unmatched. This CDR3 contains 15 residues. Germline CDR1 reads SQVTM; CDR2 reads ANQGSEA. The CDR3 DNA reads TGCAGCGTTGAAGATCCTTTGGGACAGCTATACGAGCAGTACTTC. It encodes CSVEDPLGQLYEQYF.

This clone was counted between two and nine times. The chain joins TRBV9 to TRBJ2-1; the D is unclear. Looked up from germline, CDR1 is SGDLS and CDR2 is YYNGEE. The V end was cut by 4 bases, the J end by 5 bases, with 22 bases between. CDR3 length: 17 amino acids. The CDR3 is CASSQKVSDPANNEQFF. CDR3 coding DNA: TGTGCCAGCAGCCAAAAGGTTTCGGACCCGGCTAACAATGAGCAGTTCTTC.

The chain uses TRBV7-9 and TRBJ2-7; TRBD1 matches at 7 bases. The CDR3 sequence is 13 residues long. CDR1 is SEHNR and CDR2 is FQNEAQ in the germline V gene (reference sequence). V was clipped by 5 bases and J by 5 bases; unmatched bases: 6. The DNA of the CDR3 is TGTGCCAGCAGCCCACGGGACAGTCACGAGCAGTACTTC. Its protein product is CASSPRDSHEQYF.

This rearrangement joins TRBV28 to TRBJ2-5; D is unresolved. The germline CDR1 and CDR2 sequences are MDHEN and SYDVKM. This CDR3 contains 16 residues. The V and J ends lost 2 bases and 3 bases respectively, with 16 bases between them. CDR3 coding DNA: TGTGCCAGCAGTTTAAAGTTAAGGGAAATTAAAGAGACCCAGTACTTC. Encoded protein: CASSLKLREIKETQYF. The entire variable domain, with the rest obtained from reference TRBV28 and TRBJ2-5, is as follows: DVKVTQSSRYLVKRTGEKVFLECVQDMDHENMFWYRQDPGLGLRLIYFSYDVKMKEKGDIPEGYSVSREKKERFSLILESASTNQTSMYLCASSLKLREIKETQYFGPGTRLLVL.

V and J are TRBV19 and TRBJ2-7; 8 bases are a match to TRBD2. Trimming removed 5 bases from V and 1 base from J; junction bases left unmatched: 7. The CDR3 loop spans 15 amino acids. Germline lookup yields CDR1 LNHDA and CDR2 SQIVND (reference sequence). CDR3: CASSSAGGGSYEQYF. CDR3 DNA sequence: TGTGCCAGTAGTTCGGCGGGGGGCGGTTCCTACGAGCAGTACTTC.

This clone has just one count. The CDR3 loop reads CASSSGPYYGYTF. The DNA of the CDR3 is TGTGCCAGCAGCTCAGGACCATACTATGGCTACACCTTC. This chain connects TRBV7-9 to TRBJ1-2, with no clear D. The CDR3 is 13 residues long. Germline CDR1 and CDR2: SEHNR and FQNEAQ (reference sequence). V lost 4 bases to trimming and J lost 3 bases, with 9 bases between them.

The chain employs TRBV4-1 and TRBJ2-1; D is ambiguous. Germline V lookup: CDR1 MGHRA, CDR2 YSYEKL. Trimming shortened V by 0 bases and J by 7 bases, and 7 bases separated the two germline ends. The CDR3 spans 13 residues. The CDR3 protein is CASSQDLANEQFF. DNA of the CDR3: TGCGCCAGCAGCCAAGATTTGGCGAATGAGCAGTTCTTC.

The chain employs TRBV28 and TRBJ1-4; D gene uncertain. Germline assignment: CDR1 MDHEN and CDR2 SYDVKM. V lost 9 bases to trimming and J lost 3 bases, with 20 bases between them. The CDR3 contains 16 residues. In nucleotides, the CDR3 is TGTGCCAGTTCGTCTTTCTTGCTTTTGTCTAATGAAAAACTGTTTTTT. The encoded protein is CASSSFLLLSNEKLFF.

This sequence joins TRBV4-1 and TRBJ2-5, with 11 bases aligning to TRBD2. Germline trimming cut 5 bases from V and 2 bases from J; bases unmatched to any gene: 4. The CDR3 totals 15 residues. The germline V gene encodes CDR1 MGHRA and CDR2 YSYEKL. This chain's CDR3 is CASSSGLAEQETQYF. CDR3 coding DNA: TGCGCCAGCAGCTCGGGACTAGCGGAACAAGAGACCCAGTACTTC.

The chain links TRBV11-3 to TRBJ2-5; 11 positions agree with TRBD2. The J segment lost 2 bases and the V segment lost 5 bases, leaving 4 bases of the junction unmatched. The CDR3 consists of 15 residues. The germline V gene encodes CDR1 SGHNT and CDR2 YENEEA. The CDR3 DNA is TGTGCCAGCAGCGAGGGACTAGCGGAACAAGAGACCCAGTACTTC. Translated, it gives CASSEGLAEQETQYF.

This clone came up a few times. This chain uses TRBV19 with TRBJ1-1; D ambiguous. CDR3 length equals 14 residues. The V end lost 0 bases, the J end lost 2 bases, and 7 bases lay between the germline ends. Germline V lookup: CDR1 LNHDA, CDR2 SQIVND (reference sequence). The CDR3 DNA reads TGTGCCAGTAGTATAGAAGGCGGTAACACTGAAGCTTTCTTT. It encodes CASSIEGGNTEAFF.

CDR3 nucleotides: TGTGCCAGCTCACCAGGGGACAGGGGTTTCAATGAGCAGTTCTTC. It encodes CASSPGDRGFNEQFF. The chain carries TRBV18 and TRBJ2-1, with 10 bases that match TRBD1. Germline V gene data show CDR1 as KGHSH and CDR2 as LQKENI. The CDR3 sequence is 15 residues long. The V gene end was trimmed by 2 bases and the J gene end by 6 bases; junction bases not matched to a gene: 4.

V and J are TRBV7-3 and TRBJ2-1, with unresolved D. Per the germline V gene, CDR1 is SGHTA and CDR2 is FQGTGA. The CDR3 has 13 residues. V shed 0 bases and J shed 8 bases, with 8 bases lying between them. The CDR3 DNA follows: TGTGCCAGCAGCTTAACTCCTCACCATGAGCAGTTCTTC. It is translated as CASSLTPHHEQFF.

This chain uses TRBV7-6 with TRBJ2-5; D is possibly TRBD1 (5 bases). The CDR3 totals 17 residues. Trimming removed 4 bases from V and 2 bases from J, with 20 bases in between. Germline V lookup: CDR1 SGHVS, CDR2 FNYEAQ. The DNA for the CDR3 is TGTGCCAGCAGCTCCCCACCGGTACAGGCACCTCAAGAGACCCAGTACTTC. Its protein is CASSSPPVQAPQETQYF. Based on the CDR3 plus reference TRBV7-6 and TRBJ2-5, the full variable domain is GAGVSQSPRYKVTKRGQDVALRCDPISGHVSLYWYRQALGQGPEFLTYFNYEAQQDKSGLPNDRFSAERPEGSISTLTIQRTEQRDSAMYRCASSSPPVQAPQETQYFGPGTRLLVL.

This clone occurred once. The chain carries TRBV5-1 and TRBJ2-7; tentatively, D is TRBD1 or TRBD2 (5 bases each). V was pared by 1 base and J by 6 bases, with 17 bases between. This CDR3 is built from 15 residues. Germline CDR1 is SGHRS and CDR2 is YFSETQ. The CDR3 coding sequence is TGCGCCAGCAGCTTGTACGGGACCGCTGCACTCGAGCAGTACTTC. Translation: CASSLYGTAALEQYF.

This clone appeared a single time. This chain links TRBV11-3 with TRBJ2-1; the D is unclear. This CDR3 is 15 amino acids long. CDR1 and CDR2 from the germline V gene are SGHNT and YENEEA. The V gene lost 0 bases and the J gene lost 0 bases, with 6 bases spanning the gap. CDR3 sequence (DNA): TGTGCCAGCAGCTTAGACGGCAGCTCCTACAATGAGCAGTTCTTC. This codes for CASSLDGSSYNEQFF.